This T cell receptor (beta chain) was recovered during a study of naive and memory T cell subsets. Germline-derived CDR1 and CDR2 are SEHNR and FQNEAQ (reference sequence). V dropped 4 bases and J dropped 5; count of bases not matched to a gene: 10. The CDR3 spans 15 residues. Four PCR rounds used nested alpha and beta constant region primers plus the SP2 primer. Via MiXCR, TCRdb re-called the 5' RACE reads, giving one row per CDR3 protein. The sample has more than 50,000 distinct CDR3 sequences; 7.2% are singletons. An oligonucleotide containing a UMI was ligated to the 3' end of TCR cDNA. Input was roughly 1 to 1000 ng of DNase-treated total RNA without cell sorting.

The chain uses TRBV7-9 and TRBJ2-7, with 8 bases aligning to TRBD1. The receptor was isolated from a male donor in good health. In DNA, the CDR3 is TGTGCCAGCAGCTCTATCTGGACAGGGCCTGACGAGCAGTACTTC. This translates into CASSSIWTGPDEQYF.